This is a list of T cell receptor beta chains from one sample in a study of regulatory T cells in long-lasting Graves disease. Each CDR3 protein is one row after TCRdb ran MiXCR on the multiplex PCR reads. Of about 540,000 distinct CDR3 sequences listed, less than 15% are singletons. These data also featured in a second study, about T cells in Graves' hyperthyroidism and ophthalmopathy.

The sample here was peripheral blood mononuclear cells (PBMCs), taken at new diagnosis, from a patient treated with antithyroid drugs. These receptors were collected from a man aged 30 to 45 with Graves disease. Both conserved end residues are part of each CDR3. The D gene is left open where the match is weak. Where a row states a size, it is once, few, many or the class of an expanded clone; other rows omit it.

TRBJ1-1,NA,TRBV5-1,many,CASSSRTRRVNTEAFF,TGTGCCAGCAGCTCAAGGACAAGACGAGTGAACACTGAAGCTTTCTTT
TRBJ2-7,TRBD2,TRBV20-1,few,CSGSGGSYEQYF,TGCAGTGGGTCGGGAGGAAGCTACGAGCAGTACTTC
TRBJ2-2,NA,TRBV20-1,NA,CSATQGPNTGELFF,TGCAGTGCTACACAGGGACCCAACACCGGGGAGCTGTTTTTT
TRBJ2-7,NA,TRBV20-1,few,CSVRGGFSYEQYF,TGCAGTGTTCGAGGGGGGTTTTCCTACGAGCAGTACTTC
TRBJ2-2,NA,TRBV30,many,CAWNLASTGELFF,TGTGCCTGGAATCTAGCTTCCACCGGGGAGCTGTTTTTT
TRBJ2-2,TRBD2,TRBV6-2/TRBV6-3,NA,CASSPLKLRLAGVPPGELFF,TGTGCCAGCAGTCCCCTTAAACTTCGACTAGCGGGAGTCCCCCCCGGGGAGCTGTTTTTT
TRBJ2-5,NA,TRBV15,few,CATSRDTGQQEAQYF,TGTGCCACCAGCAGAGATACAGGGCAACAAGAGGCCCAGTACTTC
TRBJ2-3,TRBD2,TRBV7-3,many,CASSLIGRAGVADTQYF,TGTGCCAGCAGCTTGATAGGTCGAGCGGGAGTAGCAGATACGCAGTATTTT
TRBJ2-1,TRBD2,TRBV5-1,many,CASSLELAGVNEQFF,TGCGCCAGCAGCTTGGAACTAGCGGGCGTAAATGAGCAGTTCTTC
TRBJ2-3,NA,TRBV5-5,NA,CASSLLLRGLADRTDTQYF,TGTGCCAGCAGCTTGTTGTTGAGGGGGTTAGCCGATCGCACAGATACGCAGTATTTT
TRBJ2-2,NA,TRBV6-2/TRBV6-3,many,CASSGPTGELFF,TGTGCCAGCAGTGGACCCACCGGGGAGCTGTTTTTT
TRBJ2-1,NA,TRBV28,many,CASSFLRRAGDNEQFF,TGTGCCAGCAGTTTCCTGAGGCGGGCCGGGGACAATGAGCAGTTCTTC
TRBJ2-3,TRBD1,TRBV20-1,many,CSAYRGTTDTQYF,TGCAGTGCATACAGGGGGACCACAGATACGCAGTATTTT
TRBJ2-5,NA,TRBV7-9,few,CASSSPASAYQETQYF,TGTGCCAGCAGCTCTCCGGCGTCTGCCTACCAAGAGACCCAGTACTTC
TRBJ2-7,NA,TRBV30,NA,CAWKTRRRGLGEQYF,TGTGCCTGGAAGACCCGTAGGAGGGGGCTAGGCGAGCAGTACTTC
TRBJ1-5,TRBD1,TRBV19,NA,CASSIDQGGNQPQHF,TGTGCCAGTAGTATAGATCAGGGGGGCAATCAGCCCCAGCATTTT
TRBJ2-5,NA,TRBV7-8,many,CASSLVQAKTQYF,TGTGCCAGCAGCTTAGTTCAGGCGAAGACCCAGTACTTC
TRBJ2-2,NA,TRBV7-3,NA,CASSPYSSANTGELFF,TGTGCCAGCAGCCCCTATTCGTCAGCGAACACCGGGGAGCTGTTTTTT
TRBJ1-1,NA,TRBV10-1,many,CASSDGGLGGTEAFF,TGCGCCAGCAGTGATGGGGGGCTTGGGGGCACTGAAGCTTTCTTT
TRBJ2-5,NA,TRBV18,many,CASSPSGGETQYF,TGTGCCAGCAGCCCCTCGGGGGGCGAGACCCAGTACTTC
TRBJ2-7,TRBD1,TRBV28,many,CAITGGREQYF,TGTGCCATCACAGGGGGCAGGGAGCAGTACTTC
TRBJ2-2,NA,TRBV6-1,few,CASNQGSGELFF,TGTGCCAGCAACCAGGGGTCCGGGGAGCTGTTTTTT
TRBJ2-1,TRBD1,TRBV20-1,many,CSAKAGQGIEQFF,TGCAGTGCTAAAGCGGGACAGGGGATTGAGCAGTTCTTC
TRBJ2-2,NA,TRBV24-1,few,CATSAEGFKVGELFF,TGTGCCACCAGTGCCGAAGGGTTCAAGGTCGGGGAGCTGTTTTTT
TRBJ2-7,NA,TRBV13,NA,CASSSQVVAGEQYF,TGTGCCAGCAGCTCACAGGTGGTGGCGGGCGAGCAGTACTTC
TRBJ2-3,TRBD2,TRBV20-1,NA,CSARALAGRTDTQYF,TGCAGTGCTAGAGCCCTAGCGGGGCGCACAGATACGCAGTATTTT
TRBJ2-7,TRBD2,TRBV11-2,many,CASSIFGLAHGQYF,TGTGCCAGCAGCATCTTCGGACTAGCCCACGGGCAGTACTTC
TRBJ1-2,NA,TRBV12-3/TRBV12-4,many,CASSLHSPLAYGYTF,TGTGCCAGCAGTTTACACTCTCCCCTCGCCTATGGCTACACCTTC
TRBJ2-3,NA,TRBV10-2,many,CATMDLQWLQYF,TGCGCCACCATGGACCTTCAATGGCTGCAGTATTTT
TRBJ2-7,NA,TRBV15,many,CATSREQAIGSYEQYF,TGTGCCACCAGCAGAGAGCAAGCCATAGGATCCTACGAGCAGTACTTC
TRBJ2-7,NA,TRBV14,few,CASSQVSAGLYEQYF,TGTGCCAGCAGCCAAGTTTCGGCGGGCCTCTACGAGCAGTACTTC
TRBJ2-2,NA,TRBV7-9,many,CASSLLALVPTGELFF,TGTGCCAGCAGCTTATTAGCCCTAGTTCCCACCGGGGAGCTGTTTTTT
TRBJ2-1,NA,TRBV5-1,few,CASSLFVHEQFF,TGCGCCAGCAGTTTGTTCGTCCATGAGCAGTTCTTC
TRBJ2-7,NA,TRBV9,many,CASSVVVVYEQYF,TGTGCCAGCAGCGTAGTGGTAGTCTACGAGCAGTACTTC
TRBJ2-1,TRBD2,TRBV6-1,NA,CASSENSGRGPSYNEQFF,TGTGCCAGCAGCGAAAATAGCGGGAGGGGACCTTCCTACAATGAGCAGTTCTTC
TRBJ1-1,NA,TRBV29-1,many,CSVGLSGVNTEAFF,TGCAGCGTTGGTCTCAGCGGGGTGAACACTGAAGCTTTCTTT
TRBJ2-5,TRBD2,TRBV7-8,once,CASSPVSGSETQYF,TGTGCCAGCAGCCCCGTTAGCGGGAGCGAGACCCAGTACTTC
TRBJ2-7,NA,TRBV10-3,many,CAIASNYEQYF,TGTGCCATCGCGTCTAACTACGAGCAGTACTTC
TRBJ1-3,TRBD1,TRBV28,many,CASSLGTAVFSGNTIYF,TGTGCCAGCAGTTTGGGGACAGCCGTTTTTTCGGGAAACACCATATATTTT
TRBJ2-3,NA,TRBV11-2,many,CASIRTPGGDTQYF,TGTGCCAGCATACGTACACCCGGGGGCGATACGCAGTATTTT
TRBJ1-2,NA,TRBV20-1,few,CSARAVGLRNWYGYTF,TGCAGTGCTAGAGCGGTCGGGTTGCGGAATTGGTATGGCTACACCTTC
TRBJ2-7,NA,TRBV6-1,NA,CASSGVGGSYEQYF,TGTGCCAGCAGTGGAGTCGGTGGGTCCTACGAGCAGTACTTC
TRBJ1-1,NA,TRBV4-1,NA,CASSQEDSVNTEAFF,TGCGCCAGCAGCCAAGAAGATTCGGTAAACACTGAAGCTTTCTTT
TRBJ2-7,NA,TRBV20-1,many,CSARPIGVIGEQYF,TGCAGTGCTAGACCAATCGGGGTAATAGGCGAGCAGTACTTC
TRBJ2-1,TRBD2,TRBV11-2,many,CASSLASGSYNEQFF,TGTGCCAGCAGCTTAGCTAGCGGGAGCTACAATGAGCAGTTCTTC
TRBJ2-3,TRBD2,TRBV7-2,many,CASKGIAGGGTDTQYF,TGTGCCAGCAAGGGAATAGCGGGAGGGGGCACAGATACGCAGTATTTT
TRBJ1-1,NA,TRBV9,many,CASSVDDGVEAFF,TGTGCCAGCAGCGTGGACGACGGGGTTGAAGCTTTCTTT
TRBJ1-2,NA,TRBV20-1,few,CSCRDYEYGGYTF,TGCAGCTGCCGGGACTACGAATATGGAGGCTACACCTTC
TRBJ2-7,TRBD1,TRBV5-1,few,CASSRRDRDAYEQYF,TGCGCCAGCAGCCGCCGGGACAGGGACGCCTACGAGCAGTACTTC
TRBJ2-7,TRBD1,TRBV29-1,many,CSVERGQPSKGEQYF,TGCAGCGTTGAACGGGGACAGCCGAGCAAGGGTGAGCAGTACTTC
TRBJ2-1,TRBD2,TRBV6-4,NA,CASSGTKRDPYNEQFF,TGTGCCAGCAGTGGCACCAAGCGGGACCCCTACAATGAGCAGTTCTTC
TRBJ2-1,NA,TRBV7-2,many,CASSLAARPNEQFF,TGTGCCAGCAGCTTAGCGGCCAGACCCAATGAGCAGTTCTTC
TRBJ2-4,NA,TRBV12-3/TRBV12-4,NA,CAGSLSTGLYF,TGTGCCGGCAGTTTATCTACAGGCCTGTACTTC